The source of this TCR beta chain is a study of blood T cell repertoires in COVID-19. Study information: Sites across the United States, Italy and Spain contributed samples from acute and convalescent COVID-19.

The CDR3 length is 15 residues. Germline-derived CDR1 and CDR2 are KGHSH and LQKENI. Germline trimming cut 4 bases from V and 0 bases from J; bases unmatched to any gene: 6. As processed by the authors: Estimation of nucleated cell counts relied on the amplification of reference gene primers. The table came from immunoSEQ multiplex PCR; TCRdb's copy has only in-frame clones and leaves some out. From that table come the V and J calls and clone size; the DNA was used to work out D and trimming. Among around 100,000 clones listed, approximately 88% were seen once. Sequencing input: peripheral blood. This receptor was taken from a woman between 65 and 79 years old with acute or convalescent COVID-19. This chain links TRBV18 with TRBJ2-7; 7 nucleotides line up with TRBD1. In nucleotides, the CDR3 is TGTGCCAGCTCACTCAAGACAGGGCCCTCCTACGAGCAGTACTTC. The encoded protein is CASSLKTGPSYEQYF.